Detailed here is one T cell receptor beta chain. This sample stems from a study of blood T cell repertoires in COVID-19. Study background: There were acute and convalescent COVID-19 samples, and they came from the United States, Italy and Spain.

The authors' processing: Amplification with reference gene primers provided the estimates of nucleated cell counts. Profiling relied on immunoSEQ multiplex PCR, and the TCRdb table lists in-frame clones only, not all of them. The DNA gave D and trimming, while V, J and clone size come from that table. The table shows a few hundred thousand clones, with about 86% occurring only once. CDR1 and CDR2 from the germline V gene are SGHRS and YFSETQ. The V and J ends lost 0 bases and 6 bases respectively, with 6 bases between them. This CDR3 is 12 amino acids long. Recruitment covered over 20 US areas and drew participants whose ages spanned about 18 to 95 years. Cohorts were based on clinical histories the participants reported.

The gene calls are TRBV5-1 and TRBJ1-2, with D perhaps TRBD1 (5 bases). This clonotype originated in a woman between 40 and 55 years old with acute COVID-19. What was sequenced was PBMCs or T cells enriched from blood (not recorded which). The CDR3 loop reads CASSLEGDGYTF. In DNA form, the CDR3 reads TGCGCCAGCAGCTTGGAAGGGGATGGCTACACCTTC.